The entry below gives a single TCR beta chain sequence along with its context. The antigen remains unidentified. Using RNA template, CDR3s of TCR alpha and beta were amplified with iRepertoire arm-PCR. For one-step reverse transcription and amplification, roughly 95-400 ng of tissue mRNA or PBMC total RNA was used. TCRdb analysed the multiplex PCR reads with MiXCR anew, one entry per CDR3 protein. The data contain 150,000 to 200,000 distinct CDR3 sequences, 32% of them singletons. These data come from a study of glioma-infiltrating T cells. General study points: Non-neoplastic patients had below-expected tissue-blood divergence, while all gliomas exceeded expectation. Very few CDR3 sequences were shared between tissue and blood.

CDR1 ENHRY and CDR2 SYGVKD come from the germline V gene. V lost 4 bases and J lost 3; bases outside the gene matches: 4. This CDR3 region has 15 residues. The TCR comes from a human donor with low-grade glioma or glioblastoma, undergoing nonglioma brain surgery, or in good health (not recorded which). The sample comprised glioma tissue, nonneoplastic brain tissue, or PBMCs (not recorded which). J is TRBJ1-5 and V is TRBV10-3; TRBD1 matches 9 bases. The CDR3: CAISGGTGYNQPQHF. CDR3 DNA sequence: TGTGCCATCAGTGGGGGGACAGGGTACAATCAGCCCCAGCATTTT.